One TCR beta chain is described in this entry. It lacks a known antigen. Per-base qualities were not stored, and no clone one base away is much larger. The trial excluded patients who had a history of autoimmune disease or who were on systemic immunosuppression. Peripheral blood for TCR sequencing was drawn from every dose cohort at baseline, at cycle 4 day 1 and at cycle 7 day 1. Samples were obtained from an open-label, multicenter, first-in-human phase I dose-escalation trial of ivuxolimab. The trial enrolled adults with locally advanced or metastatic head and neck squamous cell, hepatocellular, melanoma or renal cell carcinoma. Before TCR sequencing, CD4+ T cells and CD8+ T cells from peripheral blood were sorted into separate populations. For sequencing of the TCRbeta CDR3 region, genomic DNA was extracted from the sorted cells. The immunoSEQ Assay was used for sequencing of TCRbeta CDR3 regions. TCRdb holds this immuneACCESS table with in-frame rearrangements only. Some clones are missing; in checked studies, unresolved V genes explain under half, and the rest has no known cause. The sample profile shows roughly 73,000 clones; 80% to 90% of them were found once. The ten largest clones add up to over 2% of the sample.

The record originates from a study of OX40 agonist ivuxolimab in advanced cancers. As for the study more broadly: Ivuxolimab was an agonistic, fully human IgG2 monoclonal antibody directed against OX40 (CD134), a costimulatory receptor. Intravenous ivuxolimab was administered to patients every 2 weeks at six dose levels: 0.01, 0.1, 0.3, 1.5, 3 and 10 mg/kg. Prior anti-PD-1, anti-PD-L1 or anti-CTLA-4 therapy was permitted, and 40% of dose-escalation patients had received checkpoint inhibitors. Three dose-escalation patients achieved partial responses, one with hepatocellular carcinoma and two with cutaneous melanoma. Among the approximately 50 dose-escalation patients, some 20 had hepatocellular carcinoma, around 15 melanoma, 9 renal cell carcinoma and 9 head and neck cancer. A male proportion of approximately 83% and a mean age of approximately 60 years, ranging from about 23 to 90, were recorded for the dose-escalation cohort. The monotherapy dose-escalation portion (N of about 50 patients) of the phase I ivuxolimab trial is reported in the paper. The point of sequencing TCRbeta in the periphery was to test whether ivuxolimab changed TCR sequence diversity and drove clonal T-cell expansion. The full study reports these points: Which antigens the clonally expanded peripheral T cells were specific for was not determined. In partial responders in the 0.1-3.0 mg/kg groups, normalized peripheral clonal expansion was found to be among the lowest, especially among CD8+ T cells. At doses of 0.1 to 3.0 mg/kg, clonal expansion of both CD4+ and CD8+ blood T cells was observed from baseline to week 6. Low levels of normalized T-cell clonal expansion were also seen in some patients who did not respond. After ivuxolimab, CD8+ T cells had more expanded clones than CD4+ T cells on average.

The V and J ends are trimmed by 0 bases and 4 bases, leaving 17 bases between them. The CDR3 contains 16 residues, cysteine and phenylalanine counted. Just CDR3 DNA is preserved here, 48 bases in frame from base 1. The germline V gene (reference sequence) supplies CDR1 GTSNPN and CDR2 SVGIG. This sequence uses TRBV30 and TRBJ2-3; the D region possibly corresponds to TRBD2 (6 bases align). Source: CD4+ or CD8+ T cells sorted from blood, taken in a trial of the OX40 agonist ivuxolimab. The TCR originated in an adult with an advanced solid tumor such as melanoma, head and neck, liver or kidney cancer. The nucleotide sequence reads TGTGCCTGGAGTGTAGGATCCCCGGGGGTATCAGATACGCAGTATTTT. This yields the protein CAWSVGSPGVSDTQYF.